The 32 T cell receptor beta chains listed next were all sequenced from one sample in a study of control samples from healthy donors and cancer patients (dated by TCRdb to 2019 to 2021). The library was obtained by the immunoSEQ multiplex PCR assay. The table comes from immuneACCESS by way of TCRdb, which keeps in-frame sequences with V and J called. Part of the clones is missing from these tables; in studies checked, under half for an unresolved V gene and the rest for unknown reasons. The sample includes 100,000 to 150,000 clones, with about nine tenths observed a single time. The ten largest clones capture roughly 2.6% of the sample. What was sequenced was blood. These TCRs come from a middle-aged man in good health.

This clone was picked up one time. The V and J genes are TRBV6-5 and TRBJ2-6; D call uncertain. The germline V gene has CDR1 MNHEY and CDR2 SVGAGI. The V end lost 5 bases, the J end lost 0 bases, and 8 bases lay between the germline ends. The CDR3 covers 15 residues. DNA for the CDR3: TGTGCCAGCAGTCTCGAGTTCTCTGGGGCCAACGTCCTGACTTTC. It is translated as CASSLEFSGANVLTF.

V is TRBV11-2 and J is TRBJ1-5; no firm D call. Between the trimmed V and J ends, which lost 5 bases and 6 bases, there was a span of 11 bases. The CDR3 sequence is 13 residues long. Germline V gives CDR1 SGHAT, CDR2 FQNNGV. The CDR3 region has the DNA TGTGCCAGCAGCCCGGACGGGGTTCAGCCCCAGCATTTT. Residues: CASSPDGVQPQHF.

The table lists this clone with a count of one. The chain employs TRBV29-1 and TRBJ1-1, with D unclear. Germline assignment: CDR1 SQVTM and CDR2 ANQGSEA. With 4 bases removed from V and 0 bases from J, the gap between germline ends came to 9 bases. This CDR3 is built from 13 residues. The CDR3 reads CSVGASMNTEAFF. CDR3 nucleotides: TGCAGCGTTGGGGCGTCTATGAACACTGAAGCTTTCTTT.

The chain is built from TRBV24-1 and TRBJ2-1; the match to TRBD1 covers 9 bases. CDR3 length equals 13 residues. Germline V gene lookup returns CDR1 KGHDR and CDR2 SFDVKD. V gave up 2 bases and J gave up 8 bases; unmatched junction bases: 0. The CDR3 coding sequence is TGTGCCACCAGTGATTGGGACAGGGATGAGCAGTTCTTC. Protein sequence: CATSDWDRDEQFF.

This chain uses TRBV5-4 with TRBJ1-1; maybe TRBD1 (5 bases). This CDR3 contains 14 residues. Germline lookup yields CDR1 SGHNT and CDR2 YYREEE (reference sequence). V lost 3 bases and J lost 0, with 9 bases in between. As DNA, the CDR3 is TGTGCCAGCAGCTCTCGGGGGATGAACACTGAAGCTTTCTTT. Translation: CASSSRGMNTEAFF.

The rearrangement uses TRBV15 and TRBJ2-7; 10 bases are shared with TRBD1. With V trimmed by 8 bases and J by 3 bases, 4 bases remained unmatched. The V gene's germline CDR1 is LNHNV and CDR2 YYDKDF (reference sequence). The CDR3 is 13 amino acids. CDR3 in DNA: TGTGCCACCCGGACAGGGGGGTACTACGAGCAGTACTTC. This codes for CATRTGGYYEQYF.

This rearrangement joins TRBV4-1 to TRBJ1-5; TRBD1 is a possible D gene (5 bases). Germline CDR1 reads MGHRA; CDR2 reads YSYEKL. V was pared by 0 bases and J by 1 base, with 13 bases between. This CDR3 has 17 amino acids. CDR3: CASSQDEGTWSNQPQHF. DNA for the CDR3: TGCGCCAGCAGCCAAGATGAAGGGACCTGGAGCAATCAGCCCCAGCATTTT.

The gene calls are TRBV5-5 and TRBJ1-3, with 8 bases aligning to TRBD1. This CDR3 has 16 amino acids. The ends lost 5 bases at V and 0 bases at J; junction bases unmatched: 7. The germline V gene has CDR1 SGHKS and CDR2 YYEKEE (reference sequence). CDR3 in DNA: TGTGCCAGCAGTAAAGGGACAGGCGACTCTGGAAACACCATATATTTT. This translates into CASSKGTGDSGNTIYF. Filled out from reference TRBV5-5 and TRBJ1-3, the complete variable domain reads DAGVTQSPTHLIKTRGQQVTLRCSPISGHKSVSWYQQVLGQGPQFIFQYYEKEERGRGNFPDRFSARQFPNYSSELNVNALLLGDSALYLCASSKGTGDSGNTIYFGEGSWLTVV.

In this sample, this clone turned up once. The chain carries TRBV6-1 and TRBJ1-2; TRBD1 is a possible D gene (6 bases). V was shortened by 1 base and J by 4 bases, with 13 bases between the two germline ends. The germline CDR1 and CDR2 sequences are MNHNS and SASEGT. The CDR3 is 15 residues long. CDR3 bases: TGTGCCAGCAGTGAAGGGGGGGCGTTGTTCTATGGCTACACCTTC. Residues: CASSEGGALFYGYTF.

The chain links TRBV7-9 to TRBJ1-6, with D uncertain. V gave up 0 bases and J gave up 7 bases, with 4 bases separating them. Per germline, CDR1 SEHNR and CDR2 FQNEAQ (reference sequence). The CDR3 consists of 13 residues. CDR3 residues: CASSLAPNSPLHF. CDR3 nucleotide sequence: TGTGCCAGCAGCTTAGCCCCAAATTCACCCCTCCACTTT.

This clone was seen just once. The V call is TRBV28, the J call TRBJ2-5, with D perhaps assigned TRBD1 or TRBD2 (5 bases each). The CDR3 extends over 12 amino acids. Trimming cost V 5 bases and J 4 bases, with 8 bases left between them. The germline V gene encodes CDR1 MDHEN and CDR2 SYDVKM. CDR3 sequence (DNA): TGTGCCAGCAGTGGGGGTTTAGAGACCCAGTACTTC. Translation gives CASSGGLETQYF.

This clone was observed a single time. The chain couples TRBV7-3 to TRBJ2-1; 7 bases are a match to TRBD2. Per the germline V gene, CDR1 is SGHTA and CDR2 is FQGTGA. V gave up 5 bases and J gave up 10 bases; unmatched junction bases: 8. The CDR3 sequence is 13 residues long. The CDR3: CASSPRGGSEQFF. The CDR3 DNA reads TGTGCCAGCAGCCCAAGGGGCGGGAGCGAGCAGTTCTTC.

This chain joins TRBV24-1 and TRBJ2-5; 9 nucleotides align to TRBD1. The CDR3 has 15 amino acids. V lost 7 bases and J lost 2; bases outside the gene matches: 7. In germline, CDR1 is KGHDR, CDR2 SFDVKD. In DNA form, the CDR3 reads TGTGCCACCAGCGTCGGGACAGGGATTCAAGAGACCCAGTACTTC. Translated: CATSVGTGIQETQYF.

The chain links TRBV10-3 to TRBJ1-2, with 8 bases aligning to TRBD1. The CDR3 runs 16 residues. V shed 3 bases and J 6 bases; nucleotides not matched to a gene: 12. The germline gives CDR1 ENHRY, CDR2 SYGVKD. CDR3 nucleotides: TGTGCCATCAGTGACCGCTTAGGGCAGGGGGCGAATGGCTACACCTTC. Amino acid sequence: CAISDRLGQGANGYTF.

V is TRBV5-1 and J is TRBJ1-4, with unresolved D. V lost 2 bases and J lost 1, with 15 bases in between. Per germline, CDR1 SGHRS and CDR2 YFSETQ. The CDR3 extends over 17 amino acids. Here the CDR3 DNA reads TGCGCCAGCAGCTTTAGGCAACCTATCGGAACTAATGAAAAACTGTTTTTT. Encoded protein: CASSFRQPIGTNEKLFF. Based on the CDR3 plus reference TRBV5-1 and TRBJ1-4, the full variable domain is KAGVTQTPRYLIKTRGQQVTLSCSPISGHRSVSWYQQTPGQGLQFLFEYFSETQRNKGNFPGRFSGRQFSNSRSEMNVSTLELGDSALYLCASSFRQPIGTNEKLFFGSGTQLSVL.

V gene TRBV4-1 combines with J gene TRBJ2-7; D might be TRBD1 or TRBD2, each matching 5 bases. Trimming took 2 bases from V and 4 from J, leaving 15 bases between them. This CDR3 comprises 15 residues. Germline assignment: CDR1 MGHRA and CDR2 YSYEKL. CDR3 protein: CASSQTGTRAYEQYF. CDR3 sequence (DNA): TGCGCCAGCAGCCAAACCGGGACGCGGGCGTACGAGCAGTACTTC.

The V call is TRBV19, the J call TRBJ1-2; tentative D call: TRBD1 (5 bases). V was pared by 6 bases and J by 3 bases, with 11 bases between. CDR1 and CDR2 from the germline V gene are LNHDA and SQIVND (reference sequence). The CDR3 loop spans 13 amino acids. CDR3: CASRPTDYYGYTF. Written as DNA, the CDR3 is TGTGCCAGTAGGCCGACAGACTACTATGGCTACACCTTC. The variable domain in full, completed from reference TRBV19 and TRBJ1-2, reads DGGITQSPKYLFRKEGQNVTLSCEQNLNHDAMYWYRQDPGQGLRLIYYSQIVNDFQKGDIAEGYSVSREKKESFPLTVTSAQKNPTAFYLCASRPTDYYGYTFGSGTRLTVV.

The V gene is TRBV3-1 (or the pseudogene TRBV3-2), the J gene TRBJ2-6; 8 positions match TRBD1. The V gene's germline CDR1 is LGHDT and CDR2 YNNKEL (reference sequence). This CDR3 is built from 17 residues. J gave up 4 bases and V 3 bases, and 8 bases lay outside the gene matches. The CDR3: CASSQVRTGNGANVLTF. CDR3 sequence (DNA): TGTGCCAGCAGCCAGGTACGGACAGGGAACGGGGCCAACGTCCTGACTTTC.

The sample holds one count of this clone. This chain links TRBV5-6 with TRBJ2-7; 12 nucleotides align to TRBD1. V lost 6 bases to trimming and J lost 4 bases; unmatched junction nucleotides: 11. CDR1 SGHDT and CDR2 YYEEEE come from the germline V gene. The CDR3 spans 16 residues. The CDR3 DNA reads TGTGCCAGCACTGCGGGACAGGGGGCGCGTGTGTACGAGCAGTACTTC. Protein product: CASTAGQGARVYEQYF.

The rearrangement links TRBV3-1 (or the pseudogene TRBV3-2) to TRBJ2-7; 7 bases are a match to TRBD1. Germline assignment: CDR1 LGHDT and CDR2 YNNKEL (reference sequence). CDR3 length: 16 amino acids. The V gene end was trimmed by 0 bases and the J gene end by 4 bases; junction bases not matched to a gene: 9. In nucleotides, the CDR3 is TGTGCCAGCAGCCAAGAACGAGGGGGCCCGGTGTACGAGCAGTACTTC. It is translated as CASSQERGGPVYEQYF.

The rearrangement joins TRBV28 to TRBJ1-2; D is unclear. The germline V gene has CDR1 MDHEN and CDR2 SYDVKM. This CDR3 is built from 14 residues. With 5 bases removed from V and 1 base from J, the gap between germline ends came to 11 bases. In DNA, the CDR3 is TGTGCCAGCAGTCCGGGGTCCTTTAACTATGGCTACACCTTC. Amino acid sequence: CASSPGSFNYGYTF.

This chain connects TRBV29-1 to TRBJ2-7; 9 positions match TRBD1. The CDR3 has 12 residues. The germline gives CDR1 SQVTM, CDR2 ANQGSEA. V dropped 4 bases and J dropped 5; count of bases not matched to a gene: 3. CDR3 bases: TGCAGCGTTGGGACAGGGGTCCACGAGCAGTACTTC. It specifies CSVGTGVHEQYF.

This rearrangement joins TRBV12-5 to TRBJ2-7; 7 bases match TRBD2. The junction had 14 bases not matched to a gene; V was cut back by 0 bases and J by 0 bases. The CDR3 consists of 19 residues. Germline CDR1 is LGHNT and CDR2 is FRNRAP. The CDR3 coding sequence is TGTGCTAGTGGTTTGGTTCTGGGGCTAGCGGACCAAAGCTCCTACGAGCAGTACTTC. Amino acid sequence: CASGLVLGLADQSSYEQYF.

The chain is built from TRBV21-1 and TRBJ1-4; the table's D call of TRBD1 was not tested on the DNA. TRBV21-1 is a pseudogene. The CDR3 has 14 residues. The CDR3, as DNA: TGTGCCAGCAGCAACAGGGTAGGGAATGAAAAACTGTTTTTT. Amino acids: CASSNRVGNEKLFF.

The genes are TRBV30 and TRBJ2-5; either TRBD1 or TRBD2 may supply D (5 bases each). This CDR3 is 11 amino acids long. V was trimmed by 5 bases and J by 5 bases, leaving 9 bases between them. Germline CDR1 reads GTSNPN; CDR2 reads SVGIG (reference sequence). The DNA of the CDR3 is TGTGCCTGGGGGACGGGGGAGACCCAGTACTTC. This codes for CAWGTGETQYF.

The J gene is TRBJ1-2, the V gene TRBV5-1; D gene ambiguous. Germline V CDR1 and CDR2: SGHRS, YFSETQ. Trimming removed 1 base from V and 3 bases from J, with 7 bases in between. The CDR3 extends over 13 amino acids. CDR3 sequence reads: CASSLNGDYGYTF. CDR3 coding DNA: TGCGCCAGCAGCTTGAACGGAGACTATGGCTACACCTTC.

This chain connects TRBV5-8 to TRBJ2-4; the D gene is possibly TRBD1 (5 bases). Trimming removed 9 bases at V and 1 base at J, with 17 bases between. CDR3 size: 15 residues. CDR1 and CDR2 from the germline V gene are SGHTS and YDEGEE. The CDR3 DNA is TGTGCCACCACCAAGGCAGGGTGGGCCAAAAACATTCAGTACTTC. Its translation is CATTKAGWAKNIQYF. Using reference TRBV5-8 and TRBJ2-4 for the parts outside the CDR3, the full variable domain is EAGVTQSPTHLIKTRGQQATLRCSPISGHTSVYWYQQALGLGLQFLLWYDEGEERNRGNFPPRFSGRQFPNYSSELNVNALELEDSALYLCATTKAGWAKNIQYFGAGTRLSVL.

This chain joins TRBV5-4 and TRBJ2-2; D gene ambiguous. The CDR3 consists of 12 residues. Germline V gene lookup returns CDR1 SGHNT and CDR2 YYREEE (reference sequence). With 2 bases removed from V and 7 bases from J, the gap between germline ends came to 6 bases. In nucleotides, the CDR3 is TGTGCCAGCAGCTTATGGGGCGGGGAGCTGTTTTTT. This sequence encodes CASSLWGGELFF.

The chain is built from TRBV9 and TRBJ1-1; TRBD1 matches at 7 bases. Germline V lookup: CDR1 SGDLS, CDR2 YYNGEE. CDR3 length: 14 residues. J lost 5 bases, V lost 4 bases, and 8 bases had no gene match. This chain's CDR3 is CASSSQGTVTEAFF. As DNA, the CDR3 is TGTGCCAGCAGCTCCCAGGGGACAGTGACTGAAGCTTTCTTT. The full variable domain, in which reference TRBV9 and TRBJ1-1 provide the parts outside the CDR3, is DSGVTQTPKHLITATGQRVTLRCSPRSGDLSVYWYQQSLDQGLQFLIQYYNGEERAKGNILERFSAQQFPDLHSELNLSSLELGDSALYFCASSSQGTVTEAFFGQGTRLTVV.

This clone was observed a single time. V gene TRBV19 combines with J gene TRBJ2-7, with D possibly being TRBD1 or TRBD2 (5 bases each). The CDR3 spans 14 residues. V shed 10 bases and J shed 3 bases, with 19 bases lying between them. CDR1 is LNHDA, CDR2 SQIVND, per germline (reference sequence). The CDR3 here is CATRPGQGLYEQYF. In nucleotides, the CDR3 is TGTGCCACTCGCCCGGGGCAGGGCCTCTACGAGCAGTACTTC. Full variable domain (rest looked up from reference TRBV19 and TRBJ2-7): DGGITQSPKYLFRKEGQNVTLSCEQNLNHDAMYWYRQDPGQGLRLIYYSQIVNDFQKGDIAEGYSVSREKKESFPLTVTSAQKNPTAFYLCATRPGQGLYEQYFGPGTRLTVT.

The chain has TRBV9 and TRBJ1-1; unclear D gene. V was cut by 0 bases and J by 5 bases, with 17 bases left in between. CDR1 SGDLS and CDR2 YYNGEE come from the germline V gene. CDR3 size: 16 residues. The CDR3 bases are TGTGCCAGCAGCGTAGCTTCGGGCAGGCCATGGACTGAAGCTTTCTTT. Translating gives CASSVASGRPWTEAFF.

The chain couples TRBV7-3 to TRBJ2-2, with 9 bases lining up with TRBD1. The CDR3 runs to 16 residues. V was pared by 8 bases and J by 2 bases, with 9 bases of the junction left unmatched. The V gene's germline CDR1 is SGHTA and CDR2 FQGTGA. The CDR3 coding sequence is TGTGCCAGCCGTGTGGGGGGACAGGGCAACACCGGGGAGCTGTTTTTT. Its translation: CASRVGGQGNTGELFF.